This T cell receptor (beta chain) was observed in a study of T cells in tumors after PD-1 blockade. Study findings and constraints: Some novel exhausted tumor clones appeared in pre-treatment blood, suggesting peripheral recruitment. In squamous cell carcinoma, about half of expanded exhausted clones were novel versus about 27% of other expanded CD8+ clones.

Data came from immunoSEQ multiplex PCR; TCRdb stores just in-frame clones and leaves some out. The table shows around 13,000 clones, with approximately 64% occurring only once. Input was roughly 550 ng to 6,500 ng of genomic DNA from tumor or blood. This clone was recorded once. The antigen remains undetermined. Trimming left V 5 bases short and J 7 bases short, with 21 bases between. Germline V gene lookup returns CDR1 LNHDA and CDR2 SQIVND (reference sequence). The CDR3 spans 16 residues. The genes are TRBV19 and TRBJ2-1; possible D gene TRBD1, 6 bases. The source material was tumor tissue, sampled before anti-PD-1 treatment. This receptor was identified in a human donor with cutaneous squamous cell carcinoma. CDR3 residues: CASSFQQGFAGNEQFF. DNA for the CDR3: TGTGCCAGTAGTTTCCAACAGGGCTTCGCTGGAAATGAGCAGTTCTTC.